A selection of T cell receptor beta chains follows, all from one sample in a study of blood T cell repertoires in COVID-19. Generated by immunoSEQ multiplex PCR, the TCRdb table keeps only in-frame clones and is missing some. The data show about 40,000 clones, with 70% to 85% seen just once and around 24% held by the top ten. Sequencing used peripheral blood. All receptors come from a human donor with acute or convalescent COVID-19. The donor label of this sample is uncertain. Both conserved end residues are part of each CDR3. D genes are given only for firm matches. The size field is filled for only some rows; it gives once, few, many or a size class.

cdr3_nt: TGTGCCAGCTCCGTCTCCGAAGACAGAGTTAATGAAAAACTGTTTTTT; cdr3_aa: CASSVSEDRVNEKLFF; clone_size: NA; d_call: NA; v_call: TRBV18; j_call: TRBJ1-4
cdr3_nt: TGTGCCTGGAGTGTTATGAGAGGTTCACCCCTCCACTTT; cdr3_aa: CAWSVMRGSPLHF; clone_size: medium-sized; d_call: NA; v_call: TRBV30; j_call: TRBJ1-6
cdr3_nt: TGTGCCAGCAGTTTCCCAGGGGCTGGAACCGGGGAGCTGTTTTTT; cdr3_aa: CASSFPGAGTGELFF; clone_size: NA; d_call: NA; v_call: TRBV6-5; j_call: TRBJ2-2
cdr3_nt: TGTGCCAGCAGCGTCCCCGGGACTAGAGGTGACTTTCAGTACTTC; cdr3_aa: CASSVPGTRGDFQYF; clone_size: NA; d_call: TRBD2; v_call: TRBV28; j_call: TRBJ2-4
cdr3_nt: TGTGCCAGCAGGAAGACAGGCATCGGGGGCAATCAGCCCCAGCATTTT; cdr3_aa: CASRKTGIGGNQPQHF; clone_size: NA; d_call: NA; v_call: TRBV2; j_call: TRBJ1-5
cdr3_nt: TGTGCCTGGAGTAAGGTAGGGGGCACTGAAGCTTTCTTT; cdr3_aa: CAWSKVGGTEAFF; clone_size: NA; d_call: NA; v_call: TRBV30; j_call: TRBJ1-1
cdr3_nt: TGCAGTGCTAGTCTGGCAGGGGGTTTTGGAAATGAGCAGTTCTTC; cdr3_aa: CSASLAGGFGNEQFF; clone_size: NA; d_call: TRBD1; v_call: TRBV20-1; j_call: TRBJ2-1
cdr3_nt: TGCGCCAGCAGCCCCACAGGACTAGCGGGAAGGTCCACAGATACGCAGTATTTT; cdr3_aa: CASSPTGLAGRSTDTQYF; clone_size: once; d_call: TRBD2; v_call: TRBV5-1; j_call: TRBJ2-3
cdr3_nt: TGTGCCAGCAGGGGACAGGGGGCTTATGGCTACACCTTC; cdr3_aa: CASRGQGAYGYTF; clone_size: NA; d_call: TRBD1; v_call: TRBV5-5; j_call: TRBJ1-2
cdr3_nt: TGCAGCGTTGAAGATCCGGGGTACGGCGAGCAGTACTTC; cdr3_aa: CSVEDPGYGEQYF; clone_size: NA; d_call: NA; v_call: TRBV29-1; j_call: TRBJ2-7
cdr3_nt: TGTGCCAGTAGTATGTCCGGGAACACAGATACGCAGTATTTT; cdr3_aa: CASSMSGNTDTQYF; clone_size: NA; d_call: NA; v_call: TRBV19; j_call: TRBJ2-3
cdr3_nt: TGTGCCAGCAGCGTAGTCCCCCTCGGACAGGGGAGTGCCCACCGGGAGCTGTTTTTT; cdr3_aa: CASSVVPLGQGSAHRELFF; clone_size: NA; d_call: TRBD1; v_call: TRBV9; j_call: TRBJ2-2
cdr3_nt: TGTGCCAGCACCCAGACGGGGGATGAGCAGTTCTTC; cdr3_aa: CASTQTGDEQFF; clone_size: NA; d_call: NA; v_call: TRBV7-9; j_call: TRBJ2-1